The TCR beta chain under discussion was sequenced for a study of cytomegalovirus exposure and HLA in healthy donors. The CDR3 totals 11 residues. Germline V gene data show CDR1 as MNHNY and CDR2 as SVGAGI (reference sequence). This clone has only one observation. Its matching antigen is unknown. PCR amplification relied on 60 Vbeta primers (plus 13 Jbeta primers). Profiled with immunoSEQ multiplex PCR; TCRdb holds only in-frame clones, not every one. The table includes 100,000 to 150,000 clones, about 80% detected once. General study points: Cytomegalovirus status was reportedly diagnosed by the classifier with high specificity and sensitivity. Most TCR beta V segments were productive about 87% or about 30% of the time in an earlier analysis.

The receptor was isolated from a man in his thirties or forties in good health and CMV-seropositive. The chain uses TRBV6-6 and TRBJ2-5, with no clear D. The DNA end lines up better with TRBJ2-7; the J call may be wrong. The source material was PBMCs. This chain's CDR3 is CASRNSYEQYF. The CDR3 region has the DNA TGTGCCAGCAGGAACTCCTACGAGCAGTACTTC.